This T cell receptor beta chain is from a study of T cell repertoires in cytomegalovirus infection. MiXCR, run by TCRdb on the reads, gives a single entry per CDR3 protein. The table includes about 700,000 distinct CDR3 sequences, 30% to 40% detected once. In regard to this clonotype: The antigen is undetermined.

This receptor was obtained from a human donor in good health (CMV status not recorded). Some clones in this sample may be carry-over from other donors' samples. The specimen comprised cultured PBMCs, sampled from culture after CMV antigen stimulation.

The CDR3 region is CASSPPTGRETFF. The CDR3 region has the DNA TGTGCCAGCAGTCCTCCAACGGGCAGGGAGACTTTCTTT. The chain combines TRBV6-2 or TRBV6-3 with TRBJ1-1; weak D call: TRBD1 (5 bases). The germline V gene has CDR1 MNHEY and CDR2 SVGEGT. With 5 bases removed from V and 12 bases from J, the gap between germline ends came to 19 bases. The CDR3 loop spans 13 amino acids.